Listed below are T cell receptor beta chains from one sample, sequenced in a study of blood T cell repertoires in COVID-19. Assay used: immunoSEQ multiplex PCR; TCRdb lists only in-frame clones, some missing. The table records roughly 260,000 clones, around four fifths of them present only once. Sequences were obtained from peripheral blood. Receptor source: a woman between 40 and 50 years old with active or convalescent COVID-19. Both conserved end residues are part of each CDR3. The D gene is left open where the match is weak.

CDR3 length: 14
V gene: TRBV5-6
D gene: -
J gene: TRBJ1-5
CDR3 DNA: TGTGCCAGCAGCTTGGGACACAGCAATCAGCCCCAGCATTTT
CDR3 protein: CASSLGHSNQPQHF

CDR3 length: 15
V gene: TRBV19
D gene: TRBD1
J gene: TRBJ2-1
CDR3 DNA: TGTGCCAGTAGTATGGGCAGGGGGCAATCGAATGAGCAGTTCTTC
CDR3 protein: CASSMGRGQSNEQFF

CDR3 length: 15
V gene: TRBV5-5
D gene: TRBD1
J gene: TRBJ1-6
CDR3 DNA: TGTGCCAGCAGCTTGGCAGGGGGAGGAAATTCACCCCTCCACTTT
CDR3 protein: CASSLAGGGNSPLHF

CDR3 length: 12
V gene: TRBV19
D gene: -
J gene: TRBJ1-2
CDR3 DNA: TGTGCCAGTAGGCAGGGTTACTATGGCTACACCTTC
CDR3 protein: CASRQGYYGYTF

CDR3 length: 16
V gene: TRBV27
D gene: -
J gene: TRBJ1-6
CDR3 DNA: TGTGCCAGCAGTTTCAGGGTTAACTCCTATAATTCACCCCTCCACTTT
CDR3 protein: CASSFRVNSYNSPLHF

CDR3 length: 16
V gene: TRBV3-1/TRBV3-2
D gene: TRBD1
J gene: TRBJ1-3
CDR3 DNA: TGTGCCAGCAGGAAAAGTCTGGGGACAGGAGGAAACACCATATATTTT
CDR3 protein: CASRKSLGTGGNTIYF

CDR3 length: 15
V gene: TRBV18
D gene: TRBD1
J gene: TRBJ2-3
CDR3 DNA: TGTGCCAGCTCTAAGGGACAGGGTCTGTCAGATACGCAGTATTTT
CDR3 protein: CASSKGQGLSDTQYF

CDR3 length: 13
V gene: TRBV21-1
D gene: -
J gene: TRBJ1-6
CDR3 DNA: TGTGCCAGCAGCAAGGACAGGGTTTCACCCCTCCACTTT
CDR3 protein: CASSKDRVSPLHF

CDR3 length: 15
V gene: TRBV5-1
D gene: -
J gene: TRBJ1-6
CDR3 DNA: TGCGCCAGCAGCTTGGCGGCGGGGGCGGGATCACCCCTCCACTTT
CDR3 protein: CASSLAAGAGSPLHF

CDR3 length: 11
V gene: TRBV19
D gene: TRBD1
J gene: TRBJ1-1
CDR3 DNA: TGTGCCAGCACCGACAGGGCCGAAGCTTTCTTT
CDR3 protein: CASTDRAEAFF